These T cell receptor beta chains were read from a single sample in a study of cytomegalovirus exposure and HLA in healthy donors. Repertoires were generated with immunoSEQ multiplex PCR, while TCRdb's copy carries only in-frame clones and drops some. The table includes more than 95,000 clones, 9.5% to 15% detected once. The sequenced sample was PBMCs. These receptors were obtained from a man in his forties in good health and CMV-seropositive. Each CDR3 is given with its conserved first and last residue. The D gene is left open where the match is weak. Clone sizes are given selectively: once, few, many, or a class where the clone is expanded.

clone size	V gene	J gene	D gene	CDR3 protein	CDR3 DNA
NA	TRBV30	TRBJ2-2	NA	CAWGDGLANTGELFF	TGTGCCTGGGGGGATGGTCTAGCTAACACCGGGGAGCTGTTTTTT
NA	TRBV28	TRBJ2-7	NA	CASSYDASVYF	TGTGCCAGCAGCTATGACGCTAGTGTGTACTTC
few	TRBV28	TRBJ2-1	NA	CASTPPGRLGFEQFF	TGTGCCAGCACCCCGCCAGGGCGTCTTGGCTTCGAGCAGTTCTTC
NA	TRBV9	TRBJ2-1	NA	CASSVSPLLGSYNEQFF	TGTGCCAGCAGCGTATCTCCTCTACTTGGCTCCTACAATGAGCAGTTCTTC
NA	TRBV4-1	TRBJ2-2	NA	CASSQDLAITGELFF	TGCGCCAGCAGCCAAGATTTAGCGATCACCGGGGAGCTGTTTTTT
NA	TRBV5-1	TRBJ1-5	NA	CASSPQGQGQPQHF	TGCGCCAGCAGTCCACAGGGTCAAGGTCAGCCCCAGCATTTT
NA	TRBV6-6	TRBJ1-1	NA	CASSQGWNTEAFF	TGTGCCAGCAGTCAGGGGTGGAACACTGAAGCTTTCTTT
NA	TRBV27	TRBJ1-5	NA	CASSPLGQPQHF	TGTGCCAGCAGCCCTCTTGGCCAGCCCCAGCATTTT
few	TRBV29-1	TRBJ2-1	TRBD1	CSGGQGARNEQFF	TGCAGCGGCGGACAGGGGGCTAGGAATGAGCAGTTCTTC
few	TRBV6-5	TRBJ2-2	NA	CASSLDSGNTGELFF	TGTGCCAGCAGTCTGGATAGCGGGAACACCGGGGAGCTGTTTTTT
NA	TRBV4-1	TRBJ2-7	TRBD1	CASSQLLSSGGTYEQYF	TGCGCCAGCAGCCAACTTCTCAGTTCAGGGGGTACCTACGAGCAGTACTTC
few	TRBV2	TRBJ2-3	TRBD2	CASSELAGVDTQYF	TGTGCCAGCAGTGAACTAGCGGGAGTAGATACGCAGTATTTT
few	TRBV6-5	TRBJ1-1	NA	CASSRPEGEAFF	TGTGCCAGCAGCCGTCCGGAGGGGGAAGCTTTCTTT
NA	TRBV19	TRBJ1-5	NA	CASRFRAANQPQHF	TGTGCCAGTAGGTTCAGGGCGGCTAATCAGCCCCAGCATTTT
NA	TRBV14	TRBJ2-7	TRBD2	CASSQDGRAHTTYEQYF	TGTGCCAGCAGCCAAGATGGGAGGGCCCATACGACCTACGAGCAGTACTTC
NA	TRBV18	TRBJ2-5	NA	CASSRGLRETQYF	TGTGCCAGCTCACGCGGCCTCCGAGAGACCCAGTACTTC
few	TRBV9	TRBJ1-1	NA	CTSSVELSNTEAFF	TGTACCAGCAGCGTAGAACTGTCGAACACTGAAGCTTTCTTT
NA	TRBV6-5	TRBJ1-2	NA	CASTGNLNYGYTF	TGTGCCAGCACGGGGAACCTCAACTATGGCTACACCTTC
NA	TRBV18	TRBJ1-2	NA	CASSPPPSLRGANYGYTF	TGTGCCAGCTCACCACCCCCTTCTCTAAGGGGCGCTAACTATGGCTACACCTTC
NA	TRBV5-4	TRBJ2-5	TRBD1	CASRDRPGETQYF	TGTGCCAGCCGGGACAGGCCCGGCGAGACCCAGTACTTC
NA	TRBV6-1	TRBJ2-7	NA	CASSVTEAYEQYF	TGTGCCAGCAGTGTTACTGAAGCCTACGAGCAGTACTTC
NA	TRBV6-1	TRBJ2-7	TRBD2	CASRTSGSIYEQYF	TGTGCCAGCCGAACTAGCGGGAGTATTTACGAGCAGTACTTC
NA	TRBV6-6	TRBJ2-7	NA	CASTSPPGYEQYF	TGTGCCAGCACCTCCCCCCCGGGATACGAGCAGTACTTC
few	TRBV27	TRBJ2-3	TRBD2	CASSLGALVAGASTDTQYF	TGTGCCAGCAGTTTAGGGGCCCTTGTAGCGGGAGCTAGCACAGATACGCAGTATTTT
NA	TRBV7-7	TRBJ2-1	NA	CASSQGERHEQFF	TGTGCCAGCAGCCAGGGTGAGAGGCATGAGCAGTTCTTC
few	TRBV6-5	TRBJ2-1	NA	CASTPRFSSYNEQFF	TGTGCCAGCACCCCTAGGTTTAGCTCCTACAATGAGCAGTTCTTC
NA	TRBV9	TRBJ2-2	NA	CASSVSGQGDTGELFF	TGTGCCAGCAGCGTAAGCGGGCAGGGTGACACCGGGGAGCTGTTTTTT
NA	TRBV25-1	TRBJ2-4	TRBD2	CASSESTRLAHNIQYF	TGTGCCAGCAGTGAATCCACACGACTAGCACATAACATTCAGTACTTC
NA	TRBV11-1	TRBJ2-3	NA	CASRLNRAPSTDTQYF	TGTGCCAGCAGACTGAACAGAGCTCCTAGCACAGATACGCAGTATTTT
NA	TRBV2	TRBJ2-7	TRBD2	CASSGTSGRAGEQHF	TGTGCCAGCAGTGGGACTAGCGGGAGGGCTGGCGAGCAGCACTTC
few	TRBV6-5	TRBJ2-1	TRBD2	CASIPPRGGTNEQFF	TGTGCCAGCATTCCCCCCCGGGGGGGTACCAATGAGCAGTTCTTC
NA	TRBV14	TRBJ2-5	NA	CASSQAEFGTQYF	TGTGCCAGCAGCCAAGCGGAGTTTGGGACCCAGTACTTC
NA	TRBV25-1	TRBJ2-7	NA	CASDDWGELGEQYF	TGTGCCAGCGATGATTGGGGGGAGCTGGGCGAGCAGTACTTC
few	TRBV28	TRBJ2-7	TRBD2	CASRDRTSGALGEQYF	TGTGCCAGCAGGGACCGAACTAGCGGAGCCCTAGGGGAGCAGTACTTC
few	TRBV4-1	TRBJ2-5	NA	CASSQGRSQETQYF	TGCGCCAGCAGCCAAGGCCGGTCCCAAGAGACCCAGTACTTC
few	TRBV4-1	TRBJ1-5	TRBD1	CASSQKPGQGNQPQHF	TGCGCCAGCAGCCAAAAACCGGGACAGGGGAATCAGCCCCAGCATTTT
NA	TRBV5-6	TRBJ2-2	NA	CASSLSGWNTGELFF	TGTGCCAGCAGCTTAAGCGGGTGGAACACCGGGGAGCTGTTTTTT
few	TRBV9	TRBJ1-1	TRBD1	CASSPDRANTEAFF	TGTGCCAGCAGCCCGGACAGGGCGAACACTGAAGCTTTCTTT
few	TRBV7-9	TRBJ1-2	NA	CASSSYVVSSPYGYTF	TGTGCCAGCAGCTCGTATGTTGTGTCCTCCCCCTATGGCTACACCTTC
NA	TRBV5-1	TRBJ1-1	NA	CASSLEAGRNTEAFF	TGCGCCAGCAGCTTGGAGGCGGGACGAAACACTGAAGCTTTCTTT
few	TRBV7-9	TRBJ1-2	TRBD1	CASSVQGVGGYTF	TGTGCCAGCAGTGTACAGGGGGTTGGTGGCTACACCTTC